These 24 T cell receptor beta chains share one sample of origin, sequenced in a study of cytomegalovirus exposure and HLA in healthy donors. Amplification used 60 Vbeta primers and 13 Jbeta primers. The assay was immunoSEQ multiplex PCR, and TCRdb's table has in-frame clones only and misses some. The sample has 75,000 to 100,000 clones; 55% to 80% are singletons. Material: PBMCs. The receptor set was obtained from a man aged 40-50 years in good health and CMV-seronegative.

V and J are TRBV10-1 and TRBJ2-3; maybe TRBD2 (6 bases). Germline CDR1 is WNHNN and CDR2 is SYGVQD (reference sequence). This CDR3 spans 13 amino acids. The V end lost 3 bases, the J end lost 6 bases, and 10 bases lay between the germline ends. Here the CDR3 DNA reads TGCGCCAGCAGTGAAGGGGAGGCGGATACGCAGTATTTT. Protein sequence: CASSEGEADTQYF.

The chain has TRBV5-1 and TRBJ2-1, with 11 positions matching TRBD2. After removal of 4 bases from V and 6 bases from J, the junction contained 15 bases not matched to a gene. CDR3 length: 18 amino acids. CDR1 and CDR2 (germline): SGHRS, YFSETQ. The CDR3 protein is CASSPRAIAGGRGNEQFF. CDR3 in DNA: TGCGCCAGCAGCCCCAGGGCAATAGCGGGGGGGCGGGGCAATGAGCAGTTCTTC.

V and J are TRBV9 and TRBJ2-3, with 7 bases lining up with TRBD2. From germline, CDR1 is SGDLS and CDR2 YYNGEE. After removal of 4 bases from V and 2 bases from J, the junction contained 7 bases not matched to a gene. The CDR3 sequence is 15 residues long. Here the CDR3 DNA reads TGTGCCAGCAGCACGGGACTACAAACCACAGATACGCAGTATTTT. This translates into CASSTGLQTTDTQYF. The entire variable domain, with the rest obtained from reference TRBV9 and TRBJ2-3, is as follows: DSGVTQTPKHLITATGQRVTLRCSPRSGDLSVYWYQQSLDQGLQFLIQYYNGEERAKGNILERFSAQQFPDLHSELNLSSLELGDSALYFCASSTGLQTTDTQYFGPGTRLTVL.

Only a few counts were recorded for this clone. The chain carries TRBV5-6 and TRBJ2-7, with D hard to call. This CDR3 contains 12 residues. Trimming removed 3 bases from V and 4 bases from J, with 8 bases in between. Germline assignment: CDR1 SGHDT and CDR2 YYEEEE. The CDR3 sequence is CASSYRPYEQYF. The CDR3, as DNA: TGTGCCAGCAGCTACAGACCTTACGAGCAGTACTTC.

The chain employs TRBV5-1 and TRBJ2-3; 8 nucleotides line up with TRBD1. V dropped 4 bases and J dropped 2; count of bases not matched to a gene: 6. The CDR3 covers 15 residues. Germline assignment: CDR1 SGHRS and CDR2 YFSETQ. Written as DNA, the CDR3 is TGCGCCAGCAGCCCAGGGACAGGTACCACAGATACGCAGTATTTT. Translation gives CASSPGTGTTDTQYF.

The chain carries TRBV21-1 and TRBJ2-7; no DNA check was done on the table's D call, TRBD1. TRBV21-1 is recorded as a pseudogene. The CDR3 consists of 17 residues. The CDR3 sequence is CASSKLRPKTGRHEQYF. CDR3 DNA: TGTGCCAGCAGCAAACTCCGTCCTAAGACAGGGCGCCACGAGCAGTACTTC.

V is TRBV4-1 and J is TRBJ2-2; 9 bases line up with TRBD1. CDR3 length equals 16 residues. J lost 4 bases, V lost 1 base, and 4 bases had no gene match. Germline values: CDR1 MGHRA, CDR2 YSYEKL. The CDR3 loop is CASSQGGQGLTGELFF. As DNA, the CDR3 is TGCGCCAGCAGCCAAGGGGGACAGGGTCTCACCGGGGAGCTGTTTTTT.

This clone was observed a handful of times. The DNA of the CDR3 is TGTGCCAGCATTCCAGGGGGTTTTCTCGCCAAAAACATTCAGTACTTC. This codes for CASIPGGFLAKNIQYF. The chain is built from TRBV2 and TRBJ2-4, with 7 positions matching TRBD1. Germline trimming cut 7 bases from V and 1 base from J; bases unmatched to any gene: 10. Germline CDR1 is SNHLY and CDR2 is FYNNEI. CDR3 length: 16 amino acids.

Only a few counts were recorded for this clone. J is TRBJ2-5 and V is TRBV11-1; 7 nucleotides match TRBD1. J was trimmed by 7 bases and V by 4 bases; bases with no gene match: 15. Germline CDR1 is SGHAT and CDR2 is FQDESV (reference sequence). The CDR3 length is 16 residues. The CDR3 here is CASSSTAGTEEGTQYF. CDR3 bases: TGTGCCAGCAGCTCCACAGCCGGGACAGAAGAAGGGACCCAGTACTTC.

The genes are TRBV7-9 and TRBJ1-5; a possible D gene is TRBD1 (6 bases). Trimming cost V 2 bases and J 3 bases, with 17 bases left between them. Germline CDR1 SEHNR, CDR2 FQNEAQ (reference sequence). The CDR3 covers 17 residues. CDR3 in DNA: TGTGCCAGCAGCTTATCGACAGGAGGCAGAGTCAATCAGCCCCAGCATTTT. Amino acid sequence: CASSLSTGGRVNQPQHF.

The J gene is TRBJ2-2, the V gene TRBV6-5; D is possibly TRBD2 (6 bases). CDR3 length: 15 amino acids. CDR1 is MNHEY and CDR2 is SVGAGI in the germline V gene. Trimming stripped 5 bases from V and 4 bases from J, with 14 bases between. This CDR3 is CASSIRMGGTGELFF. The CDR3 DNA reads as TGTGCCAGCAGTATCAGGATGGGAGGCACCGGGGAGCTGTTTTTT.

The chain recombines TRBV4-1 with TRBJ2-5, with TRBD1 matching 7 bases. Germline V gene lookup returns CDR1 MGHRA and CDR2 YSYEKL. Germline trimming cut 4 bases from V and 5 bases from J; bases unmatched to any gene: 4. The CDR3 runs to 13 residues. The CDR3 spells CASSPDRVETQYF. As DNA, the CDR3 is TGCGCCAGCAGCCCCGACAGGGTTGAGACCCAGTACTTC.

This chain connects TRBV5-1 to TRBJ1-2; a possible D gene is TRBD1 (6 bases). V gave up 0 bases and J gave up 2 bases, with 11 bases separating them. This CDR3 comprises 15 residues. In germline, CDR1 is SGHRS, CDR2 YFSETQ. The CDR3 sequence is CASSLAGQRNYGYTF. DNA of the CDR3: TGCGCCAGCAGCTTGGCCGGACAGAGAAACTATGGCTACACCTTC.

The chain joins TRBV7-8 to TRBJ1-1; D gene unclear. Trimming cost V 1 base and J 2 bases, with 5 bases left between them. The germline gives CDR1 SGHVS, CDR2 FQNEAQ. CDR3 length: 13 amino acids. As DNA, the CDR3 is TGTGCCAGCAGCTTAGAATCAAACACTGAAGCTTTCTTT. Translation gives CASSLESNTEAFF.

The chain carries TRBV2 and TRBJ1-2, with D possibly TRBD1 on 5 matching bases. CDR1 SNHLY and CDR2 FYNNEI come from the germline V gene. Trimming removed 6 bases at V and 2 bases at J, with 10 bases between. This CDR3 has 13 residues. The CDR3, as DNA: TGTGCCAGCAGCCTCTGGACAAACTATGGCTACACCTTC. Translated, it gives CASSLWTNYGYTF.

This clone has only a few counts. Given the absence of the conserved phenylalanine or tryptophan at the CDR3 end, a read error is likely. The limits of the CDR3 on the DNA are not certain, so only TCRdb's listed CDR3 is given. The rearrangement joins TRBV2 to TRBJ1-1; TRBD1 is taken as the D call from the table, unchecked against the DNA. In germline, CDR1 is SNHLY, CDR2 FYNNEI. Both ends counted, the CDR3 spans 11 residues. CDR3 loop: CASSGRAEALV.

This chain joins TRBV7-9 and TRBJ1-4; D might be TRBD1 (6 bases). Germline V gene sequence: CDR1 SEHNR, CDR2 FQNEAQ (reference sequence). This CDR3 contains 15 residues. The V end lost 5 bases, the J end lost 3 bases, and 13 bases lay between the germline ends. CDR3 in amino acids: CASSQRGLANEKLFF. The CDR3 DNA follows: TGTGCCAGCAGCCAGAGGGGGTTGGCTAATGAAAAACTGTTTTTT.

The chain is built from TRBV4-3 and TRBJ1-2, with 7 bases fitting TRBD1. The CDR3 spans 16 residues. Germline assignment: CDR1 LGHNA and CDR2 YSLEER. V was pared by 0 bases and J by 1 base, with 5 bases of the junction left unmatched. The CDR3 sequence: CASSQDWQGVNYGYTF. CDR3 in DNA: TGCGCCAGCAGCCAAGATTGGCAGGGGGTTAACTATGGCTACACCTTC.

J is TRBJ2-5 and V is TRBV28; D is perhaps TRBD1 (5 bases). The CDR3 spans 13 residues. V was pared by 7 bases and J by 5 bases, with 14 bases between. CDR1 is MDHEN and CDR2 is SYDVKM in the germline V gene. CDR3 bases: TGTGCCAGCAACTCCAGGGCGAGGGAGACCCAGTACTTC. Protein product: CASNSRARETQYF.

By share, this clone counts as medium-sized. The chain carries TRBV2 and TRBJ1-5; D is uncertain. The CDR3 totals 13 residues. V lost 6 bases, J lost 3 bases, and 9 bases lay in between. Germline CDR1 is SNHLY and CDR2 is FYNNEI. The CDR3 DNA is TGTGCCAGCAGCAAATGGGCCAATCAGCCCCAGCATTTT. As protein: CASSKWANQPQHF. The full variable domain, in which reference TRBV2 and TRBJ1-5 provide the parts outside the CDR3, is EPEVTQTPSHQVTQMGQEVILRCVPISNHLYFYWYRQILGQKVEFLVSFYNNEISEKSEIFDDQFSVERPDGSNFTLKIRSTKLEDSAMYFCASSKWANQPQHFGDGTRLSIL.

The chain is built from TRBV29-1 and TRBJ1-6; D gene unclear. Trimming removed 4 bases at V and 10 bases at J, with 20 bases between. CDR1 is SQVTM, CDR2 ANQGSEA, per germline. CDR3 length: 15 amino acids. The CDR3 spells CSVAPPTINLSPLHF. In DNA, the CDR3 is TGCAGCGTTGCACCCCCGACAATCAACCTCTCACCCCTCCACTTT.

This clone was detected once. CDR3 residues: CASSGGTGQYF. CDR3 nucleotide sequence: TGTGCCAGCAGCGGGGGGACTGGGCAGTACTTC. This chain joins TRBV13 and TRBJ2-7, with TRBD2 as a possible D gene (6 bases). V was trimmed by 5 bases and J by 9 bases, leaving 11 bases between them. The CDR3 is 11 amino acids. CDR1 and CDR2 from the germline V gene are PRHDT and FYEKMQ (reference sequence).

V gene TRBV6-6 combines with J gene TRBJ1-1, with 10 bases aligning to TRBD1. V shed 0 bases, J shed 7 bases, and the junction held 8 bases outside the gene matches. The length of the CDR3 is 16 residues. CDR1 is MNHNY and CDR2 is SVGAGI in the germline V gene (reference sequence). CDR3 DNA: TGTGCCAGCAGTTACTCGGGACAGGGGCGTAGTAGTGAAGCTTTCTTT. Translated: CASSYSGQGRSSEAFF.

The chain combines TRBV18 with TRBJ1-1, with D tentatively TRBD1 (5 bases). Germline V gene sequence: CDR1 KGHSH, CDR2 LQKENI. The V and J ends lost 3 bases and 4 bases respectively, with 12 bases between them. The CDR3 loop spans 14 amino acids. The CDR3 here is CASSPPTGATEAFF. CDR3 coding DNA: TGTGCCAGCTCACCGCCAACAGGAGCCACTGAAGCTTTCTTT.